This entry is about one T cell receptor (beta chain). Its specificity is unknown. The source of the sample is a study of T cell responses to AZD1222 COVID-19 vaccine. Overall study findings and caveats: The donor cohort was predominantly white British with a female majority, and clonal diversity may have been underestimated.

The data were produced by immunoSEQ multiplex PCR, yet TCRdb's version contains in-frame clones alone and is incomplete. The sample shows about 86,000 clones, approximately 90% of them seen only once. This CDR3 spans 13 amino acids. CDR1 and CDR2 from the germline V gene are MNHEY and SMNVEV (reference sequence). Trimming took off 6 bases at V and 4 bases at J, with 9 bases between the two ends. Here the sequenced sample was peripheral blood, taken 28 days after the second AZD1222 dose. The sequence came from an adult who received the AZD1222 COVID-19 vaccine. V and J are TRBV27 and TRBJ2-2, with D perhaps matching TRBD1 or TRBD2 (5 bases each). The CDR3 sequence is CASSLGVTGELFF. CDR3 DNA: TGTGCCAGCAGCTTGGGGGTCACCGGGGAGCTGTTTTTT.